The following is a T cell receptor beta chain sequence with its context. Germline CDR1 MRHNA, CDR2 SNTAGT. Trimming stripped 6 bases from V and 5 bases from J, with 10 bases between. The CDR3 is 13 amino acids. In the source study's methods: Cell counts per sample came from amplifying reference gene primers. Measured with immunoSEQ multiplex PCR; TCRdb has only the in-frame clones, and not every one. That table furnishes V, J and clone size, whereas the DNA furnished D and trimming. Of roughly 200,000 clones listed, about nine tenths are singletons. The data belong to a study of blood T cell repertoires in COVID-19. Study details: Cohort 3 recovered donors had two negative PCRs, clearance, or symptom resolution.

Sample: PBMCs or T cells enriched from blood (not recorded which). The sequence came from a woman aged 45-59 years in a cohort exposed to, infected with or recovered from COVID-19 (not recorded which). This chain links TRBV6-4 with TRBJ2-2; weak D call: TRBD1 (5 bases). The DNA for the CDR3 is TGTGCCAGCAGACAGCAGGGTACCGGGGAGCTGTTTTTT. Translation: CASRQQGTGELFF.